Below are 19 T cell receptor beta chains sequenced from a single sample in a study of blood T cell repertoires in COVID-19. Produced via immunoSEQ multiplex PCR; TCRdb's table is partial and in-frame only. The sample has 110,000 or so clones; 81% are singletons. Sequencing was carried out using peripheral blood. The receptors derive from a man older than 75 with acute or convalescent COVID-19.

The rearrangement joins TRBV15 to TRBJ2-7, with 9 bases identical to TRBD2. The CDR3 contains 15 residues. In germline, CDR1 is LNHNV, CDR2 YYDKDF (reference sequence). Germline trimming cut 4 bases from V and 5 bases from J; bases unmatched to any gene: 9. CDR3 coding DNA: TGTGCCACCAGCATAGGTGGCGGGAGGGCCCACGAGCAGTACTTC. This translates into CATSIGGGRAHEQYF.

The chain is built from TRBV5-1 and TRBJ2-2; weak D call: TRBD1 (5 bases). Germline CDR1 is SGHRS and CDR2 is YFSETQ. The CDR3 consists of 16 residues. V lost 0 bases and J 6 bases, leaving 15 bases between the germline ends. The CDR3 DNA reads as TGCGCCAGCAGCTTGGACAGGACGACCCGACCCGGGGAGCTGTTTTTT. Residues: CASSLDRTTRPGELFF. The full variable domain, its missing parts supplied by reference TRBV5-1 and TRBJ2-2, is KAGVTQTPRYLIKTRGQQVTLSCSPISGHRSVSWYQQTPGQGLQFLFEYFSETQRNKGNFPGRFSGRQFSNSRSEMNVSTLELGDSALYLCASSLDRTTRPGELFFGEGSRLTVL.

Within the sample, this clone is medium-sized. The rearrangement joins TRBV5-1 to TRBJ1-2; D is perhaps TRBD1 (5 bases). V was trimmed by 3 bases and J by 8 bases, leaving 20 bases between them. This CDR3 is 15 amino acids long. Germline V gene sequence: CDR1 SGHRS, CDR2 YFSETQ. The CDR3 region has the DNA TGCGCCAGCAGCTCGGATCCGGGACTCGCCGGCGGCTACACCTTC. Its protein product is CASSSDPGLAGGYTF.

The V call is TRBV24-1, the J call TRBJ2-7; D is possibly TRBD2 (5 bases). CDR3 length equals 12 residues. V shed 4 bases and J shed 9 bases, with 12 bases lying between them. CDR1 KGHDR and CDR2 SFDVKD come from the germline V gene. CDR3 in DNA: TGTGCCACCAGTGACCCGGGGTCTCGGCAGTACTTC. Its translation: CATSDPGSRQYF.

This clone occurred once. V and J are TRBV6-1 and TRBJ2-7; 8 nucleotides match TRBD1. There are 14 residues in the CDR3. With 5 bases clipped from V and 2 bases from J, the junction kept 5 bases outside the gene matches. CDR1 MNHNS and CDR2 SASEGT come from the germline V gene. The DNA for the CDR3 is TGTGCCAGCAGTACAGGGGGGTCCCCCTACGAGCAGTACTTC. Protein product: CASSTGGSPYEQYF.

This chain joins TRBV30 and TRBJ2-1; D is undetermined. V was clipped by 0 bases and J by 11 bases, with 14 bases between them. CDR3 size: 13 residues. Germline CDR1 GTSNPN, CDR2 SVGIG (reference sequence). The CDR3 loop reads CAWSVRSGGKQFF. The CDR3 DNA reads as TGTGCCTGGAGTGTACGTTCGGGTGGAAAGCAGTTCTTC.

The V and J genes are TRBV2 and TRBJ2-5, with 11 positions matching TRBD2. The germline gives CDR1 SNHLY, CDR2 FYNNEI. J was trimmed by 2 bases and V by 2 bases; bases with no gene match: 4. This CDR3 has 16 amino acids. For the CDR3, the DNA is TGTGCCAGCAGTGAACTCCTAGCGGGAGGACAAGAGACCCAGTACTTC. Translated: CASSELLAGGQETQYF.

This chain uses TRBV14 with TRBJ2-1, with 9 positions matching TRBD1. Germline values: CDR1 SGHDN, CDR2 FVKESK. This CDR3 is 17 amino acids long. With 0 bases clipped from V and 8 bases from J, the junction kept 11 bases outside the gene matches. Written as DNA, the CDR3 is TGTGCCAGCAGCCAAGATCTAGGACAGGGGACTGGCGATGAGCAGTTCTTC. Amino acid sequence: CASSQDLGQGTGDEQFF.

The rearrangement uses TRBV10-3 and TRBJ2-5, with 9 bases identical to TRBD1. This CDR3 is 16 amino acids long. Trimming removed 2 bases from V and 5 bases from J; junction bases left unmatched: 9. CDR1 is ENHRY and CDR2 is SYGVKD in the germline V gene. CDR3 coding DNA: TGTGCCATCAGTGAGGGGACAGGGATGTTTAGGGAGACCCAGTACTTC. The encoded protein is CAISEGTGMFRETQYF.

This clone was seen more than once but under ten times. The rearrangement joins TRBV10-1 to TRBJ1-5; unclear D gene. CDR1 and CDR2 from the germline V gene are WNHNN and SYGVQD (reference sequence). The ends were cut back, 2 bases at V and 5 bases at J, with 7 bases in the middle. This CDR3 contains 13 residues. CDR3 in amino acids: CASSELRDQPQHF. As DNA, the CDR3 is TGCGCCAGCAGTGAGCTCCGGGATCAGCCCCAGCATTTT.

This chain joins TRBV5-1 and TRBJ1-4; D not certain. Germline CDR1 reads SGHRS; CDR2 reads YFSETQ. Trimming pared 0 bases from V and 4 bases from J, leaving 13 bases between. The CDR3 has 16 amino acids. The CDR3 sequence: CASSLASAISNEKLFF. DNA for the CDR3: TGCGCCAGCAGCTTGGCCTCAGCGATTAGTAATGAAAAACTGTTTTTT.

This clone was seen a single time. The chain uses TRBV18 and TRBJ1-1, with D possibly matching TRBD1 (5 bases). The CDR3 is 16 residues long. Germline CDR1 and CDR2: KGHSH and LQKENI. V lost 0 bases and J 0 bases, leaving 11 bases between the germline ends. The chain's CDR3 is CASSPPAGLMNTEAFF. CDR3 nucleotide sequence: TGTGCCAGCTCACCACCGGCAGGGTTAATGAACACTGAAGCTTTCTTT.

The CDR3 spells CASRDLNTEAFF. The CDR3 DNA sequence: TGTGCCAGCAGGGACTTGAACACTGAAGCTTTCTTT. This chain uses TRBV3-1 (or the pseudogene TRBV3-2) with TRBJ1-1, with D hard to call. Trimming removed 6 bases at V and 0 bases at J, with 5 bases between. The CDR3 is 12 residues long. Germline lookup yields CDR1 LGHDT and CDR2 YNNKEL (reference sequence).

In DNA form, the CDR3 reads TGTGCCAGCAGCTCCTCAGACAGGGGAGGCTACGAGCAGTACTTC. This sequence encodes CASSSSDRGGYEQYF. The J gene is TRBJ2-7, the V gene TRBV7-9; 8 positions agree with TRBD1. V gave up 4 bases and J gave up 3 bases; unmatched junction bases: 8. This CDR3 is 15 amino acids long. The germline CDR1 and CDR2 sequences are SEHNR and FQNEAQ (reference sequence).

Remarks on this clone: At one boundary the junction diverges from the germline segment, which might be a read error. The chain carries TRBV6-5 and TRBJ1-6, with 9 bases matching TRBD1. Germline V gene lookup returns CDR1 MNHEY and CDR2 SVGAGI. This CDR3 contains 15 residues. CDR3 sequence: CTSRDPGQGGSPLHF. CDR3 nucleotides: TGTACCAGCAGAGACCCGGGACAGGGTGGTTCACCCCTCCACTTT.

The chain joins TRBV18 to TRBJ1-2; D unclear. The V gene's germline CDR1 is KGHSH and CDR2 LQKENI. The CDR3 has 13 residues. V gave up 6 bases and J gave up 7 bases, with 15 bases separating them. CDR3: CASSPPREGGYTF. The CDR3 DNA sequence: TGTGCCAGCTCGCCCCCGAGGGAGGGTGGCTACACCTTC.

This clone was counted between two and nine times. The chain joins TRBV9 to TRBJ2-1; 14 nucleotides align to TRBD2. V trimming: 0 bases; J trimming: 7 bases; junction bases outside the gene matches: 3. Germline CDR1 SGDLS, CDR2 YYNGEE. This CDR3 region has 16 residues. CDR3 protein: CASSVVGTSGSNEQFF. CDR3 bases: TGTGCCAGCAGCGTAGTCGGGACTAGCGGGAGTAATGAGCAGTTCTTC.

Comments on this clone: Other DNA sequences within the sample encode an identical CDR3. This chain connects TRBV5-1 to TRBJ2-5; D ambiguous. CDR1 and CDR2 (germline): SGHRS, YFSETQ. V was pared by 0 bases and J by 0 bases, with 6 bases between. The CDR3 runs 14 residues. The CDR3 spells CASSLGGNQETQYF. Here the CDR3 DNA reads TGCGCCAGCAGCTTGGGAGGCAACCAAGAGACCCAGTACTTC.

The rearrangement uses TRBV11-1 and TRBJ2-7; D is perhaps TRBD2 (6 bases). Trimming removed 5 bases from V and 4 bases from J, with 18 bases in between. Germline-derived CDR1 and CDR2 are SGHAT and FQDESV (reference sequence). CDR3 length: 15 residues. CDR3: CASSRAGRDGYEQYF. The CDR3, as DNA: TGTGCCAGCAGCCGAGCAGGGCGGGACGGTTACGAGCAGTACTTC.